This TCR beta chain was identified during a study of blood T cells in healthy people across ages. Study information: Per two T cells, about one barcoded beta molecule was captured through template switching.

As regards this clonotype: No antigen is known for it. Germline and junction disagree at one end, which may indicate a read error.

The CDR3 covers 15 residues. The germline gives CDR1 SEHNR, CDR2 FQNEAQ (reference sequence). Together with a sample-barcoded 5' primer, a J-beta primer mix was included in a second PCR lasting roughly 6 to 12 cycles. Through a template-switch adaptor with 12 random nucleotides, each cDNA molecule received a tag. A single record per CDR3 protein comes from TCRdb applying MiXCR to the 5' RACE reads. The sample carries roughly 1.5 million distinct CDR3 sequences, less than 45% recorded once. Study-level findings and limits: A greater number of naive CD4+ cells and higher diversity distinguished long-lived donors from aged donors.

For every donor, a draw yielded about 10 milliliters of peripheral blood. This chain joins TRBV7-9 and TRBJ2-3, with D maybe TRBD2 (7 bases). The sequencing input was blood. This receptor was obtained from a woman aged 18-30 years in good health. The CDR3 DNA sequence: TGTGCCAGCAGCTTAGTTGCGGGGGCCACAGATACACAGTATTTT. This codes for CASSLVAGATDTQYF.